This note documents a single T cell receptor beta chain sequence. The PCR contained 60 Vbeta and 13 Jbeta primers. TCRdb's copy holds only in-frame clones and misses some; the assay was immunoSEQ multiplex PCR. This table holds over 110,000 clones, 65% to 80% found once. The entry originates in a study of cytomegalovirus exposure and HLA in healthy donors. Across the whole study: The Caucasian-associated ancestry cluster contained 81% of the approximately 400 genotyped donors.

The CDR3 is made up of 14 amino acids. Per the germline V gene, CDR1 is SGHRS and CDR2 is YFSETQ. The sequenced material came from PBMCs. The chain combines TRBV5-1 with TRBJ2-5; D might be TRBD2 (5 bases). The assigned J gene may be wrong: the sequence end matches TRBJ2-7 better. The sequence was obtained from a male donor in good health and CMV-seropositive. CDR3 DNA: TGCGCCAGCAGCCCCCGGACTGCTCCTGGCGAGCAGTACTTC. Amino acid sequence: CASSPRTAPGEQYF.